Listed below are T cell receptor beta chains from one sample, sequenced in a study of cytotoxic CD8 clonotypes in ibrutinib-treated CLL. Method: immunoSEQ multiplex PCR; TCRdb's copy keeps in-frame clones and lacks some. The sample has roughly 250,000 clones; 60% to 75% are singletons. The sequencing here drew on PBMCs, taken after 24 months of ibrutinib treatment. The receptor set was obtained from a human donor with chronic lymphocytic leukemia. Both conserved end residues are part of each CDR3.

CDR3aa: CASSFSYSNQPQHF; v_gene: TRBV27
CDR3aa: CASSQTDYNEQFF; v_gene: TRBV2
CDR3aa: CASSIIAGVGNEQFF; v_gene: TRBV19
CDR3aa: CASTLNPGLALFDTQYF; v_gene: TRBV28
CDR3aa: CASSQATVRINEKLFF; v_gene: TRBV7-2
CDR3aa: CASSSFHFEGYTF; v_gene: TRBV6-5
CDR3aa: CASSGDWGEQYF; v_gene: TRBV7-8
CDR3aa: CASSPTRTDSAYEQYF; v_gene: TRBV7-3
CDR3aa: CASSPRARDSSNEQFF; v_gene: TRBV27
CDR3aa: CASTLTSSGANVLTF; v_gene: TRBV6-5
CDR3aa: CSVEDRMWRNYGYTF; v_gene: TRBV29-1
CDR3aa: CTSSRGQGNYNEQFF; v_gene: TRBV1
CDR3aa: CSFASGSLGEQYF; v_gene: TRBV29-1
CDR3aa: CASSLDEDGPQHF; v_gene: TRBV7-2
CDR3aa: CAWRLFSGNTIYF; v_gene: TRBV30
CDR3aa: CASSRDRGDTIYF; v_gene: TRBV27
CDR3aa: CASSLRLGGETQYF; v_gene: TRBV27
CDR3aa: CASSVLTTKVETQYF; v_gene: TRBV25-1
CDR3aa: CASSYGAATSTYEQYF; v_gene: TRBV6-5
CDR3aa: CASSPGDRRSNYGYTF; v_gene: TRBV7-9
CDR3aa: CAWSILGGETQYF; v_gene: TRBV30
CDR3aa: CASSGTGGDQPQHF; v_gene: TRBV27
CDR3aa: CASSQLGDRDSTEAFF; v_gene: TRBV23-1
CDR3aa: CASSPATGFTEAFF; v_gene: TRBV27
CDR3aa: CASRGLAGYNEQFF; v_gene: TRBV27
CDR3aa: CASSHGAAYEQYF; v_gene: TRBV12-5
CDR3aa: CASSSDGLAGKYEQYF; v_gene: TRBV27
CDR3aa: CASRSGQANTGELFF; v_gene: TRBV6-1
CDR3aa: CASSSGTSGGYNEQFF; v_gene: TRBV5-1
CDR3aa: CASSLPLGQNTEAFF; v_gene: TRBV7-9
CDR3aa: CSVSPSADTQYF; v_gene: TRBV29-1
CDR3aa: CASRLDGEQYF; v_gene: TRBV2
CDR3aa: CAGRAGEGIQYF; v_gene: TRBV30
CDR3aa: CASSLAGTNTGELFF; v_gene: TRBV7-9
CDR3aa: CASSQTPGQGPYEQYF; v_gene: TRBV4-2
CDR3aa: CASSFSGSRDTQYF; v_gene: TRBV11-3
CDR3aa: CASSLGGVGAFF; v_gene: TRBV7-2
CDR3aa: CASSEDRATDTQYF; v_gene: TRBV2
CDR3aa: CASSETGQGRVDTQYF; v_gene: TRBV6-1
CDR3aa: CASSPFGGANVLTF; v_gene: TRBV28
CDR3aa: CASSAANYGYTF; v_gene: TRBV7-9
CDR3aa: CAWSANLVGYGYTF; v_gene: TRBV30
CDR3aa: CAWSLWTGANNEQFF; v_gene: TRBV30
CDR3aa: CASSQDGNERGLSYEQYF; v_gene: TRBV4-2
CDR3aa: CASSLGVGGSTDTQYF; v_gene: TRBV11-3
CDR3aa: CSHLSYNEQFF; v_gene: TRBV29-1